Each of the 32 T cell receptor beta chains below was sequenced from the same sample in a study of cytomegalovirus exposure and HLA in healthy donors. Primers for the PCR totalled 60 Vbeta and 13 Jbeta. The method was immunoSEQ multiplex PCR; TCRdb's version includes in-frame clones alone and lacks a portion of them. The sample lists about 140,000 clones; approximately 80% were seen once. The source material was PBMCs. The receptors were gathered from a man younger than 40 in good health and CMV-seropositive.

The chain carries TRBV11-2 and TRBJ2-2, with TRBD2 matching over 11 bases. Trimming removed 4 bases from V and 6 bases from J; junction bases left unmatched: 4. This CDR3 spans 15 amino acids. Germline V lookup: CDR1 SGHAT, CDR2 FQNNGV. The CDR3 is CASSYLAGGSGELFF. CDR3 nucleotides: TGTGCCAGCAGCTACCTAGCGGGGGGTTCCGGGGAGCTGTTTTTT.

The gene calls are TRBV6-5 and TRBJ1-2; D is possibly TRBD1 (6 bases). V shed 0 bases and J shed 7 bases, with 18 bases lying between them. Germline CDR1 MNHEY, CDR2 SVGAGI. The CDR3 is made up of 16 amino acids. The DNA for the CDR3 is TGTGCCAGCAGTTACTCGAACCCTACAGGGTTGGGTGGCTACACCTTC. Amino acids: CASSYSNPTGLGGYTF.

In nucleotides, the CDR3 is TGTGCCAGTAGTCCTGGACAGGGAGCCGGGAACGAGCAGTACTTC. It translates to CASSPGQGAGNEQYF. The rearrangement joins TRBV19 to TRBJ2-7; TRBD1 matches at 8 bases. V shed 5 bases, J shed 5 bases, and the junction held 11 bases outside the gene matches. The CDR3 has 15 residues. Germline CDR1 and CDR2: LNHDA and SQIVND (reference sequence). Full variable domain (rest looked up from reference TRBV19 and TRBJ2-7): DGGITQSPKYLFRKEGQNVTLSCEQNLNHDAMYWYRQDPGQGLRLIYYSQIVNDFQKGDIAEGYSVSREKKESFPLTVTSAQKNPTAFYLCASSPGQGAGNEQYFGPGTRLTVT.

The chain carries TRBV10-3 and TRBJ1-1; tentative D call: TRBD1 (5 bases). Germline assignment: CDR1 ENHRY and CDR2 SYGVKD. This CDR3 contains 13 residues. V lost 3 bases and J 3 bases, leaving 8 bases between the germline ends. The CDR3 region is CAISDQGYTEAFF. CDR3 nucleotides: TGTGCCATCAGTGATCAGGGATACACTGAAGCTTTCTTT.

This clone was seen a few times. The chain combines TRBV2 with TRBJ1-1; tentatively, D is TRBD1 (6 bases). There are 14 residues in the CDR3. Germline CDR1 SNHLY, CDR2 FYNNEI. V lost 8 bases, J lost 6 bases, and 19 bases lay in between. CDR3 sequence reads: CASRNHNRAPEAFF. CDR3 DNA sequence: TGTGCCAGCCGAAACCATAACAGGGCGCCTGAAGCTTTCTTT.

This clone was seen once. J is TRBJ2-5 and V is TRBV19; tentative D call: TRBD1 (5 bases). CDR3 length: 15 amino acids. V gave up 4 bases and J gave up 4 bases, with 16 bases separating them. Germline lookup yields CDR1 LNHDA and CDR2 SQIVND (reference sequence). The CDR3 DNA follows: TGTGCCAGTAGTAACTTAATCAGCAGGGCAGAGACCCAGTACTTC. This gives the protein CASSNLISRAETQYF.

This rearrangement joins TRBV6-1 to TRBJ2-7, with 12 bases identical to TRBD2. V was pared by 8 bases and J by 2 bases, with 4 bases of the junction left unmatched. CDR3 length: 14 amino acids. Germline values: CDR1 MNHNS, CDR2 SASEGT. The CDR3, as DNA: TGTGCCAGCGGTCTAGCGGGGGGGACCTACGAGCAGTACTTC. Protein product: CASGLAGGTYEQYF.

This chain's CDR3 is CASSPTGQNQPQHF. DNA of the CDR3: TGTGCCAGCTCACCGACAGGGCAGAATCAGCCCCAGCATTTT. J is TRBJ1-5 and V is TRBV18; 7 bases are a match to TRBD1. This CDR3 is built from 14 residues. From germline, CDR1 is KGHSH and CDR2 LQKENI. V lost 3 bases to trimming and J lost 4 bases; unmatched junction nucleotides: 3.

This chain joins TRBV15 and TRBJ2-7, with D possibly matching TRBD1 (6 bases). CDR3 length equals 16 residues. The ends were cut back, 0 bases at V and 3 bases at J, with 15 bases in the middle. In germline, CDR1 is LNHNV, CDR2 YYDKDF (reference sequence). CDR3 protein: CATSRDIGGRNYEQYF. The CDR3 DNA reads as TGTGCCACCAGCAGAGATATTGGGGGCCGAAACTACGAGCAGTACTTC.

This chain's CDR3 is CASSSRTGELFF. The CDR3 bases are TGTGCCAGCAGCTCCCGGACAGGGGAACTGTTTTTT. The chain is built from TRBV7-9 and TRBJ1-4; 9 bases are a match to TRBD1. This CDR3 is built from 12 residues. From germline, CDR1 is SEHNR and CDR2 FQNEAQ (reference sequence). Trimming cost V 4 bases and J 12 bases; bases outside gene matches: 3. The variable domain in full, with the rest retrieved from reference TRBV7-9 and TRBJ1-4, is DTGVSQNPRHKITKRGQNVTFRCDPISEHNRLYWYRQTLGQGPEFLTYFQNEAQLEKSRLLSDRFSAERPKGSFSTLEIQRTEQGDSAMYLCASSSRTGELFFGSGTQLSVL.

This clone was found once. The rearrangement uses TRBV5-1 and TRBJ2-3, with 12 bases matching TRBD2. The CDR3 runs 18 residues. Per the germline V gene, CDR1 is SGHRS and CDR2 is YFSETQ. V lost 0 bases to trimming and J lost 5 bases; unmatched junction nucleotides: 10. The CDR3 coding sequence is TGCGCCAGCAGCTTGGAGATACTAGCGGGAGGAGGTAAAGATACGCAGTATTTT. Translated: CASSLEILAGGGKDTQYF.

In DNA, the CDR3 is TGTGCCAGCAGCGGAAACAGGGGAACGCAGTATTTT. Translated, it gives CASSGNRGTQYF. The chain couples TRBV9 to TRBJ2-3; 7 nucleotides agree with TRBD1. Germline loops: CDR1 SGDLS, CDR2 YYNGEE. The V and J ends lost 3 bases and 9 bases, in that order; junction bases with no gene match: 4. CDR3 length: 12 residues.

The genes are TRBV19 and TRBJ2-1, with 9 bases that match TRBD1. The CDR3 runs to 15 residues. J gave up 8 bases and V 5 bases, and 10 bases lay outside the gene matches. Looked up from germline, CDR1 is LNHDA and CDR2 is SQIVND (reference sequence). CDR3 in amino acids: CASSLGTGSTDEQFF. The CDR3 nucleotides read TGTGCCAGTAGTCTCGGGACAGGGTCCACGGATGAGCAGTTCTTC.

J is TRBJ2-6 and V is TRBV21-1; TRBD2 reflects the table's D call only, with no check against the DNA. TRBV21-1 counts as a pseudogene. The CDR3 totals 20 residues. CDR3 bases: TGTGCCAGCAGCAAAAATATGCGAGAGGGCTCAAGCTCTGGGGCCAACGTCCTGACTTTC. Protein: CASSKNMREGSSSGANVLTF.

This chain joins TRBV11-2 and TRBJ2-1; D is ambiguous. Trimming took 4 bases from V and 7 from J, leaving 14 bases between them. The CDR3 is made up of 14 amino acids. Per germline, CDR1 SGHAT and CDR2 FQNNGV. The CDR3 bases are TGTGCCAGCAGCTCCCGACGAGCGACGAATGAGCAGTTCTTC. It is translated as CASSSRRATNEQFF.

This chain uses TRBV5-1 with TRBJ2-7; D might be TRBD2 (5 bases). The CDR3 is 13 residues long. Per the germline V gene, CDR1 is SGHRS and CDR2 is YFSETQ. V lost 0 bases and J lost 9, with 13 bases in between. The DNA for the CDR3 is TGCGCCAGCAGCTTGGCCGCTAGCAGCGGGCAGTACTTC. Translated: CASSLAASSGQYF.

The genes are TRBV6-6 and TRBJ1-6; perhaps TRBD1 as D (6 bases). Trimming removed 3 bases at V and 8 bases at J, with 11 bases between. CDR1 is MNHNY, CDR2 SVGAGI, per germline (reference sequence). The CDR3 contains 14 residues. The DNA of the CDR3 is TGTGCCAGCAGTTATTGGGGGCTGGATTCACCCCTCCACTTT. Protein: CASSYWGLDSPLHF.

Points on this clone: An end of the junction does not agree with germline; a read error may underlie this. The chain uses TRBV4-1 and TRBJ1-1; D possibly corresponds to TRBD1 (5 bases). The length of the CDR3 is 13 residues. CDR1 is MGHRA and CDR2 is YSYEKL in the germline V gene. In nucleotides, the CDR3 is TGCGCCGGCAGCTTGGGGGGGAACACTGAAGCTTTCTTT. Protein: CAGSLGGNTEAFF.

V is TRBV28 and J is TRBJ2-7, with D possibly being TRBD2 (6 bases). This CDR3 region has 13 residues. V lost 6 bases, J lost 6 bases, and 15 bases lay in between. CDR1 is MDHEN and CDR2 is SYDVKM in the germline V gene. The CDR3 spells CASSVTGVGEQYF. The DNA for the CDR3 is TGTGCCAGCAGCGTGACGGGAGTGGGCGAGCAGTACTTC.

V and J are TRBV11-3 and TRBJ2-3; D ambiguous. V lost 5 bases and J 2 bases, leaving 8 bases between the germline ends. Germline V gene sequence: CDR1 SGHNT, CDR2 YENEEA. CDR3 length equals 13 residues. As DNA, the CDR3 is TGTGCCAGCAGCACCCCAGACACAGATACGCAGTATTTT. Residues: CASSTPDTDTQYF.

The chain carries TRBV5-8 and TRBJ2-3; TRBD1 aligns across 10 bases. This CDR3 region has 16 residues. V shed 0 bases and J 2 bases; nucleotides not matched to a gene: 3. Germline assignment: CDR1 SGHTS and CDR2 YDEGEE. CDR3: CASSLGGQGPTDTQYF. In nucleotides, the CDR3 is TGTGCCAGCAGCTTGGGGGGACAGGGGCCCACAGATACGCAGTATTTT.

V usage is TRBV6-1 and J usage is TRBJ2-5, with TRBD1 identical over 12 bases. V lost 4 bases and J lost 4; bases outside the gene matches: 7. The germline V gene encodes CDR1 MNHNS and CDR2 SASEGT. This CDR3 has 16 residues. The CDR3 here is CASSATGQGAGETQYF. The DNA of the CDR3 is TGTGCCAGCAGTGCCACGGGACAGGGGGCGGGAGAGACCCAGTACTTC.

The chain combines TRBV11-2 with TRBJ2-1; TRBD2 aligns across 8 bases. V dropped 5 bases and J dropped 2; count of bases not matched to a gene: 2. Germline V lookup: CDR1 SGHAT, CDR2 FQNNGV. This CDR3 is built from 14 residues. CDR3 sequence: CASSPGGAYNEQFF. For the CDR3, the DNA is TGTGCCAGCAGCCCCGGGGGGGCCTACAATGAGCAGTTCTTC.

V gene TRBV9 combines with J gene TRBJ2-7; 8 bases agree with TRBD1. Germline V lookup: CDR1 SGDLS, CDR2 YYNGEE. CDR3 length equals 13 residues. V shed 3 bases, J shed 3 bases, and the junction held 2 bases outside the gene matches. The DNA for the CDR3 is TGTGCCAGCAGCGGCGGACAGGGCTACGAGCAGTACTTC. As protein: CASSGGQGYEQYF. The full variable domain, its missing parts supplied by reference TRBV9 and TRBJ2-7, is DSGVTQTPKHLITATGQRVTLRCSPRSGDLSVYWYQQSLDQGLQFLIQYYNGEERAKGNILERFSAQQFPDLHSELNLSSLELGDSALYFCASSGGQGYEQYFGPGTRLTVT.

The chain combines TRBV7-2 with TRBJ2-7; 11 nucleotides agree with TRBD1. V dropped 8 bases and J dropped 7; count of bases not matched to a gene: 19. Per the germline V gene, CDR1 is SGHTA and CDR2 is FQGNSA. The CDR3 is 17 residues long. CDR3 sequence: CASGAKMGGTGGREQYF. The DNA of the CDR3 is TGTGCCAGCGGCGCTAAAATGGGCGGGACAGGGGGAAGGGAGCAGTACTTC.

The chain carries TRBV7-9 and TRBJ2-7; tentative D call: TRBD1 (5 bases). Trimming took 3 bases from V and 5 from J, leaving 11 bases between them. This CDR3 region has 13 residues. CDR1 and CDR2 from the germline V gene are SEHNR and FQNEAQ (reference sequence). CDR3 sequence: CASSFDSEDEQYF. The CDR3 DNA sequence: TGTGCCAGCAGCTTCGACAGCGAAGACGAGCAGTACTTC.

The V gene is TRBV11-2, the J gene TRBJ2-5, with 9 bases matching TRBD2. The CDR3 is 19 residues long. Germline V CDR1 and CDR2: SGHAT, FQNNGV. Trimming cost V 4 bases and J 3 bases; bases outside gene matches: 18. The CDR3 loop reads CASSSSYLRGGGAEETQYF. CDR3 DNA sequence: TGTGCCAGCAGCTCCTCTTACCTACGCGGGGGGGGCGCAGAAGAGACCCAGTACTTC.

The chain recombines TRBV6-5 with TRBJ2-5, with 13 bases fitting TRBD2. Trimming took 6 bases from V and 4 from J; bases not matched to a gene: 5. This CDR3 contains 15 residues. The germline gives CDR1 MNHEY, CDR2 SVGAGI. The CDR3 sequence is CASSRLAGGGETQYF. In nucleotides, the CDR3 is TGTGCCAGCAGCCGACTAGCGGGGGGAGGAGAGACCCAGTACTTC.

A few counts support this clone. V is TRBV6-1 and J is TRBJ2-7; 9 positions agree with TRBD2. V trimming: 0 bases; J trimming: 3 bases; junction bases outside the gene matches: 0. The CDR3 consists of 14 residues. Germline-derived CDR1 and CDR2 are MNHNS and SASEGT. DNA of the CDR3: TGTGCCAGCAGTGAAGCTAGCGGGAGCTACGAGCAGTACTTC. It specifies CASSEASGSYEQYF.

Only a few counts were recorded for this clone. The chain is built from TRBV10-2 and TRBJ2-7; 10 positions agree with TRBD2. The J segment lost 1 base and the V segment lost 2 bases, leaving 2 bases of the junction unmatched. Germline lookup yields CDR1 WSHSY and CDR2 SAAADI. CDR3 length: 15 residues. DNA of the CDR3: TGCGCCAGCAGTGAGATTAGCGGGGGGTCCTACGAGCAGTACTTC. Encoded protein: CASSEISGGSYEQYF.

The rearrangement uses TRBV7-9 and TRBJ2-2; 12 bases agree with TRBD1. V shed 5 bases and J 6 bases; nucleotides not matched to a gene: 4. The CDR3 sequence is 15 residues long. Germline V gene data show CDR1 as SEHNR and CDR2 as FQNEAQ (reference sequence). In DNA form, the CDR3 reads TGTGCCAGCAGCCCCCGGGACAGGGGGCCCGGGGAGCTGTTTTTT. Residues: CASSPRDRGPGELFF.

A single count supports this clone. V and J are TRBV5-8 and TRBJ1-3; unclear D gene. The CDR3 spans 13 residues. With 7 bases removed from V and 5 bases from J, the gap between germline ends came to 13 bases. Germline values: CDR1 SGHTS, CDR2 YDEGEE. CDR3 sequence: CASPSFGRNTIYF. In DNA, the CDR3 is TGTGCCAGCCCTAGCTTTGGACGAAACACCATATATTTT.